Sequencing of this TCR beta chain was carried out in a study of blood T cell repertoires in COVID-19. Study-wide background: Italy, Spain and the United States were the sources of the convalescent and acute COVID-19 samples. PBMCs, B-cell-depleted T cells, or T cells provided the cDNA or gDNA that made up the material.

Original data processing: Counts of nucleated cells, estimated from reference gene primer amplification, were obtained. TCRdb keeps only in-frame clones here, not all; method: immunoSEQ multiplex PCR. That table is the source of V, J and clone size, and D and trimming were worked out from the DNA. The profile covers about 84,000 clones, with 83% appearing a single time and approximately 28% taken by the ten largest. Trimming shortened V by 1 base and J by 3 bases, and 6 bases separated the two germline ends. The CDR3 totals 13 residues. In germline, CDR1 is LGHDT, CDR2 YNNKEL (reference sequence). This clonotype was sampled from an elderly woman with acute or convalescent COVID-19. V usage is TRBV3-1 (or the pseudogene TRBV3-2) and J usage is TRBJ1-1; D is unclear. Sequenced sample: peripheral blood. The CDR3 here is CASSQAVYTEAFF. CDR3 nucleotides: TGTGCCAGCAGCCAAGCCGTTTACACTGAAGCTTTCTTT.